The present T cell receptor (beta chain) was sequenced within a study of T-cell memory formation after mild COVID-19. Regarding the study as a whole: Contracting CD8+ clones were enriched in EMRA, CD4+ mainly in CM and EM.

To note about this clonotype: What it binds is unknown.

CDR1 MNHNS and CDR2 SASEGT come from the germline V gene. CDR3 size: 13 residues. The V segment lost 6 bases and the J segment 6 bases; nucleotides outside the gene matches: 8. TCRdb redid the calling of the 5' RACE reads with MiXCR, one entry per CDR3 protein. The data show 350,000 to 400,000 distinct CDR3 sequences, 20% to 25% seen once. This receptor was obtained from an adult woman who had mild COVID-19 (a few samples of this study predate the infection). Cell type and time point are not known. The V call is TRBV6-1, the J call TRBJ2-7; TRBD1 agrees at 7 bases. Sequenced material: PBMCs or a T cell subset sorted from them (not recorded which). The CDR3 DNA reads TGTGCCAGCAGGGTACAGGGGAGCGGCGAGCAGTACTTC. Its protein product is CASRVQGSGEQYF.